Reported below is one T cell receptor beta chain. Its matching antigen is unknown. The same CDR3 is also encoded by other DNA sequences in this sample. This record comes from a study of shared clonotypes between healthy human individuals. Regarding the study as a whole: Naive subsets typically showed greater estimated richness than memory subsets. Few donors restricted represented genetic and exposure-history diversity.

The naive CD8 population came from CD45RO-negative cells selected for CCR7, without terminally differentiated effector memory CD45RA+ cells. Sequencing was performed with immunoSEQ multiplex PCR; in TCRdb, only in-frame clones are kept and a portion is missing. In the table there are roughly 650,000 clones, 95% to 96% of which are singletons. The CDR3 runs 13 residues. Trimming pared 2 bases from V and 2 bases from J, leaving 7 bases between. In germline, CDR1 is MNHEY, CDR2 SMNVEV (reference sequence). The receptor was isolated from a woman aged 25-40 years in good health. The source material was naive CD8+ T cells sorted from blood. J is TRBJ2-7 and V is TRBV27; D unclear. Here the CDR3 DNA reads TGTGCCAGCAGTTTAGGAAAAACCTACGAGCAGTACTTC. Protein sequence: CASSLGKTYEQYF.